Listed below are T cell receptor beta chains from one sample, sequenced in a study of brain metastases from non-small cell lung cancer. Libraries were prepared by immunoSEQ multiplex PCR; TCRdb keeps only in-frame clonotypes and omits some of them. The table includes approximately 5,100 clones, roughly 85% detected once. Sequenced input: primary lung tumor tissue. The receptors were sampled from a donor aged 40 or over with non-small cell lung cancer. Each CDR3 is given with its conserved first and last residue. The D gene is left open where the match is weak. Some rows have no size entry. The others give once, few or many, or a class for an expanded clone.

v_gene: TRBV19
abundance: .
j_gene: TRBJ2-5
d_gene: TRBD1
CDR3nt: TGTGCCAGTAGGCGGACAGGGGGCCCGGAGACCCAGTACTTC
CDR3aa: CASRRTGGPETQYF

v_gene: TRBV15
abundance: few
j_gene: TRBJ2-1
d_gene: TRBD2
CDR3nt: TGTGCCACCAGCAGGGACGGGACTAGCGGGATAGATGAGCAGTTCTTC
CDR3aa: CATSRDGTSGIDEQFF

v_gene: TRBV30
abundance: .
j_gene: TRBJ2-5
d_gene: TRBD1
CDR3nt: TGTGCCTGGAGTACAGGGGGCCGGGAGACCCAGTACTTC
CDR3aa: CAWSTGGRETQYF

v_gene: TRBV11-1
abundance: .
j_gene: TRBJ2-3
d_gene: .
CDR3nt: TGTGCCAGCAGCTTAGGAACAGGGACGGATACGCAGTATTTT
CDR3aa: CASSLGTGTDTQYF

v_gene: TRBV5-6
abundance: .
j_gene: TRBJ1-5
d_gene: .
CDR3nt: TGTGCCAGCAGCTTTGGGGTAGGCAATCAGCCCCAGCATTTT
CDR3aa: CASSFGVGNQPQHF

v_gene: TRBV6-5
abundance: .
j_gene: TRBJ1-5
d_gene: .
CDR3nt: TGTGCCAGCAGTACCGACAAGAGGGGCAATCAGCCCCAGCATTTT
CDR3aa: CASSTDKRGNQPQHF

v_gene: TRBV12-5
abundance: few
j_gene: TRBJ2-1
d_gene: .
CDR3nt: TGTGCTAGTGGAGGGGGAGTCACCTACAATGAGCAGTTCTTC
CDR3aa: CASGGGVTYNEQFF

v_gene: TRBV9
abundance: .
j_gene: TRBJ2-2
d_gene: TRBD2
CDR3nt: TGTGCCAGCAGCGTGGGACTAGCGGACGGGGAGCTGTTTTTT
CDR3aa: CASSVGLADGELFF

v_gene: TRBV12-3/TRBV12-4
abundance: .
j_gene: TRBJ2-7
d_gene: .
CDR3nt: TGTGCCAGCAGTTTAGGACGGAATTACGAGCAGTACTTC
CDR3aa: CASSLGRNYEQYF

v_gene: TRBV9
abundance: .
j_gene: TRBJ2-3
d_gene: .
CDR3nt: TGTGCCAGCAGCCTCCCAGGCACAGATACGCAGTATTTT
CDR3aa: CASSLPGTDTQYF

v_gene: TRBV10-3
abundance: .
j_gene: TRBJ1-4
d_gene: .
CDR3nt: TGTGCCATCAGTCTCGGGGGGGGAGGAGAAAAACTGTTTTTT
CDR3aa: CAISLGGGGEKLFF

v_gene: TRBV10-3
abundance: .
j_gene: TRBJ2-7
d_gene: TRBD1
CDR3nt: TGTGCCATCAAAAGGGGGCACAGGTACCCCCACTCCTACGAGCAGTACTTC
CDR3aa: CAIKRGHRYPHSYEQYF

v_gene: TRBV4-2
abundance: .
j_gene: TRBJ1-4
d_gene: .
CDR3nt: TGTGCCAGCAGCCAAGATAGGACGGCTAATGAAAAACTGTTTTTT
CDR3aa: CASSQDRTANEKLFF

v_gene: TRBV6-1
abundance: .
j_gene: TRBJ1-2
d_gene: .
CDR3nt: TGTGCCAGCAGTGAGGTGGTCTCCTATGGCTACACCTTC
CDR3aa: CASSEVVSYGYTF

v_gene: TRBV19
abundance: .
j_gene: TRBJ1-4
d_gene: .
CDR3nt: TGTGCCAGTAGTATCGGGGCTCACGCTAATGAAAAACTGTTTTTT
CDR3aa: CASSIGAHANEKLFF

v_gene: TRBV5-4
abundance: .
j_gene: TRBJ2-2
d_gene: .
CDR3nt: TGTGCCAGCAGCTTTGGGGCGCAACCCCTCACCGGGGAGCTGTTTTTT
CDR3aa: CASSFGAQPLTGELFF

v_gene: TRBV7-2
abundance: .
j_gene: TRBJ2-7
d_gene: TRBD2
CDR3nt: TGTGCCAGCAGCTTAGTGACTAGCGGGAGCAAGCAGTACTTC
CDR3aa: CASSLVTSGSKQYF

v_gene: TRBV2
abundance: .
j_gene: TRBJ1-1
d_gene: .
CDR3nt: TGTGCCAGCAGCCAAGGTGAGAACACTGAAGCTTTCTTT
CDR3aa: CASSQGENTEAFF